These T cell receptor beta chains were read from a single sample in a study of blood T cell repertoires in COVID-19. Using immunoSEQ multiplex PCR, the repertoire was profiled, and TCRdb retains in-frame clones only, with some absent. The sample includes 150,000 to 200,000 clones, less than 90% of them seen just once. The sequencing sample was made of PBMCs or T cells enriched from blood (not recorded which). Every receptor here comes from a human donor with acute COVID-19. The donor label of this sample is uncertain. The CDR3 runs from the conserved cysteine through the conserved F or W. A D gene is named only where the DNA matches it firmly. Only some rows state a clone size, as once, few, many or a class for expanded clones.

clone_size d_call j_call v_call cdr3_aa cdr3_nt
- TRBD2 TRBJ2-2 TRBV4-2 CASSQVSSGDAGELFF TGTGCCAGCAGCCAAGTGTCTAGCGGGGACGCCGGGGAGCTGTTTTTT
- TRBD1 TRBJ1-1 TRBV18 CASSQGTGRNTEAFF TGTGCCAGCTCACAAGGGACAGGGAGGAACACTGAAGCTTTCTTT
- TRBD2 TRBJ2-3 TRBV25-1 CASSEQLAGSTDTQYF TGTGCCAGCAGTGAACAACTAGCGGGGAGCACAGATACGCAGTATTTT
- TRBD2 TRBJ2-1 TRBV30 CAWKWAGVTNEQFF TGTGCCTGGAAATGGGCGGGGGTGACCAATGAGCAGTTCTTC
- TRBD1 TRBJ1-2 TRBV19 CASSIGGQGYYYGYTF TGTGCCAGTAGTATAGGGGGACAGGGCTATTACTATGGCTACACCTTC
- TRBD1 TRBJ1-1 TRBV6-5 CASSPQRADRVEAFF TGTGCCAGCAGTCCCCAGCGTGCGGACAGGGTTGAAGCTTTCTTT
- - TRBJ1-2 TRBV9 CASSVGLPGDYGYTF TGTGCCAGCAGCGTAGGTCTCCCAGGGGACTATGGCTACACCTTC
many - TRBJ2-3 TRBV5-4 CASSLDLNPYTQYF TGTGCCAGCAGCTTGGACCTAAACCCCTATACGCAGTATTTT
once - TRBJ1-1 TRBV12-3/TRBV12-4 CASRDRLNTEAFF TGTGCCAGCAGAGACAGGCTGAACACTGAAGCTTTCTTT
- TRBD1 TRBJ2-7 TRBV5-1 CASSQGSGYEQYF TGCGCCAGCTCACAGGGGTCCGGCTACGAGCAGTACTTC
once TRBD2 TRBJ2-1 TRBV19 CASSSGGPHNEQFF TGTGCCAGTTCCTCGGGGGGGCCTCACAATGAGCAGTTCTTC
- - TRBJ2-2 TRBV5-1 CASSSPLDYGELFF TGCGCCAGCAGCTCCCCCCTGGACTACGGGGAGCTGTTTTTT
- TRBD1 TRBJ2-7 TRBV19 CASSRDRGHEQYF TGTGCCAGTAGTCGAGACAGGGGCCACGAGCAGTACTTC
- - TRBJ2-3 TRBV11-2 CASSFPTGWGDSDTQYF TGTGCCAGCAGCTTCCCCACGGGCTGGGGAGACTCAGATACGCAGTATTTT
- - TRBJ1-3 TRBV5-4 CASSSNDRNTIYF TGTGCCAGCAGCTCAAACGACAGAAACACCATATATTTT
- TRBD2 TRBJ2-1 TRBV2 CASRASGGPYNEQFF TGTGCCAGCAGGGCTAGCGGGGGCCCCTACAATGAGCAGTTCTTC
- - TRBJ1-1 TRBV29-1 CSALAGGYEGLAFF TGCAGCGCCCTTGCTGGGGGTTATGAGGGACTGGCTTTCTTT
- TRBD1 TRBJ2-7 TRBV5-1 CASSWILRDRGRSGHEQYF TGCGCCAGCAGCTGGATTCTCCGGGACAGGGGGCGCAGCGGGCACGAGCAGTACTTC
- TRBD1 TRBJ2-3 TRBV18 CASSETQGASTDTQYF TGTGCCAGCTCAGAAACACAGGGGGCAAGCACAGATACGCAGTATTTT
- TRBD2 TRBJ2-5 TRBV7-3 CASSSSGGAGETQYF TGTGCCAGCAGCTCTAGCGGGGGGGCCGGAGAGACCCAGTACTTC
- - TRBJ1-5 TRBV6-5 CASRPVGQNQPQHF TGTGCCAGCAGGCCTGTGGGCCAAAATCAGCCCCAGCATTTT
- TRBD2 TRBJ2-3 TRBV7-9 CASSARAGLDTDTQYF TGTGCCAGCAGCGCACGAGCGGGGTTGGACACAGATACGCAGTATTTT
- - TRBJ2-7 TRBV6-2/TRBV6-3 CASSPWGGYEQYF TGTGCCAGCAGTCCGTGGGGCGGCTACGAGCAGTACTTC
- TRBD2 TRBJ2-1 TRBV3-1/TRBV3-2 CASSRTSVNEQFF TGTGCCAGCAGCCGGACTAGCGTGAATGAGCAGTTCTTC
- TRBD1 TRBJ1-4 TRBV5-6 CASRFRGSNEKLFF TGTGCCAGCAGGTTCAGGGGGTCTAATGAAAAACTGTTTTTT
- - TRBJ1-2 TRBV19 CASISQGGVGGYTF TGTGCCAGTATATCCCAAGGGGGGGTCGGTGGCTACACCTTC
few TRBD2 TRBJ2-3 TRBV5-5 CASSIGTSGNTDTQYF TGTGCCAGCAGCATTGGGACTAGCGGTAACACAGATACGCAGTATTTT
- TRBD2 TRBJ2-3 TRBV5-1 CASSFTSGGGEDTQYF TGCGCCAGCAGCTTCACTAGCGGGGGGGGTGAAGATACGCAGTATTTT
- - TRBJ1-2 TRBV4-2 CASSQDQGLDGYTF TGTGCCAGCAGCCAAGACCAGGGATTGGATGGCTACACCTTC
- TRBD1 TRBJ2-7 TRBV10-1 CASSEEAGQGPPKYF TGCGCCAGCAGTGAGGAAGCGGGACAGGGCCCCCCTAAGTACTTC
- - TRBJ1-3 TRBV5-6 CASSLEGHLAGNTIYF TGTGCCAGCAGCTTGGAGGGACACTTGGCTGGAAACACCATATATTTT
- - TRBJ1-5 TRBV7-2 CASSSQAGQPQHF TGTGCCAGCAGCTCCCAAGCTGGTCAGCCCCAGCATTTT
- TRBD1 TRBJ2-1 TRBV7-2 CASSLPQGASYNEQFF TGTGCCAGCAGCTTACCGCAGGGGGCGAGTTACAATGAGCAGTTCTTC
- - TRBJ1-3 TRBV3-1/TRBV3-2 CASSQDRWGVSGNTIYF TGTGCCAGCAGCCAAGATCGGTGGGGCGTCTCTGGAAACACCATATATTTT
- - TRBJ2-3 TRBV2 CASVMNAGTDTQYF TGTGCCAGCGTAATGAACGCGGGCACAGATACGCAGTATTTT
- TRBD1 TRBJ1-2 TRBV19 CASSATGERGYTF TGTGCCAGTAGTGCAACAGGGGAACGTGGCTACACCTTC
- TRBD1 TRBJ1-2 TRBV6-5 CASSLGTGGGYGYTF TGTGCCAGCAGCCTCGGGACAGGGGGCGGCTATGGCTACACCTTC
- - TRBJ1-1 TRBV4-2 CASSQEMALNTEAFF TGTGCCAGCAGCCAAGAGATGGCTCTGAACACTGAAGCTTTCTTT
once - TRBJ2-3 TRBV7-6 CASSLVGRADTQYF TGTGCCAGCAGCTTAGTTGGCAGGGCAGATACGCAGTATTTT
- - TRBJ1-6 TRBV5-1 CASSLEAGVNSPLHF TGCGCCAGCAGCTTGGAGGCAGGGGTTAATTCACCCCTCCACTTT
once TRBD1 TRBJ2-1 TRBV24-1 CATSDPGQGHNEQFF TGTGCCACCAGTGATCCGGGACAGGGCCACAATGAGCAGTTCTTC
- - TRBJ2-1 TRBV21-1 CASSKEGGDTPLSRQFF TGTGCCAGCAGCAAAGAGGGGGGGGACACCCCACTTAGTAGGCAGTTCTTC
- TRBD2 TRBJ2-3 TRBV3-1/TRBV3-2 CASSPAGLAGATDTQYF TGTGCCAGCAGCCCCGCCGGCCTAGCGGGGGCCACAGATACGCAGTATTTT
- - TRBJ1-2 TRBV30 CAWKPPDRILYGYTF TGTGCCTGGAAACCACCCGACAGGATCCTTTATGGCTACACCTTC
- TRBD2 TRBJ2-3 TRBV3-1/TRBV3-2 CASSQGQRGGTDTQYF TGTGCCAGCAGCCAAGGCCAGCGGGGGGGCACAGATACGCAGTATTTT
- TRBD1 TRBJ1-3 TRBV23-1 CASSRRGPGNTIYF TGCGCCAGCAGTCGAAGGGGGCCTGGAAACACCATATATTTT
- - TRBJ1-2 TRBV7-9 CASTITGVIRDGYTF TGTGCCAGCACCATTACAGGAGTAATAAGGGATGGCTACACCTTC
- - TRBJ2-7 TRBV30 CAWSVQGHPSYEQYF TGTGCCTGGAGTGTACAGGGACATCCATCCTACGAGCAGTACTTC
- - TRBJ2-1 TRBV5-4 CASSLNRQGGPNEQFF TGTGCCAGCAGCCTTAATCGACAGGGAGGCCCCAATGAGCAGTTCTTC
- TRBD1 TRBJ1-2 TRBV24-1 CATSDPSGQGDGYTF TGTGCCACCAGTGATCCATCGGGACAGGGAGACGGCTACACCTTC
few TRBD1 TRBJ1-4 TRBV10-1 CASSEFRDRGREKLFF TGCGCCAGCAGTGAGTTCCGGGACAGGGGGCGTGAAAAACTGTTTTTT
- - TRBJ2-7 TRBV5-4 CASSLAERGNEQYF TGTGCCAGCAGCTTGGCCGAACGGGGTAACGAGCAGTACTTC
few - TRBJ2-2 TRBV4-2 CASSQELRLDTGELFF TGTGCCAGCAGCCAAGAGCTACGACTAGACACCGGGGAGCTGTTTTTT
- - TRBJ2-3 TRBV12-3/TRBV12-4 CASRGQGQDTQYF TGTGCCAGCAGGGGCCAGGGTCAAGATACGCAGTATTTT
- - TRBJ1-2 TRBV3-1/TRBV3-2 CASSPRGYGYTF TGTGCCAGCAGCCCTCGAGGGTATGGCTACACCTTC